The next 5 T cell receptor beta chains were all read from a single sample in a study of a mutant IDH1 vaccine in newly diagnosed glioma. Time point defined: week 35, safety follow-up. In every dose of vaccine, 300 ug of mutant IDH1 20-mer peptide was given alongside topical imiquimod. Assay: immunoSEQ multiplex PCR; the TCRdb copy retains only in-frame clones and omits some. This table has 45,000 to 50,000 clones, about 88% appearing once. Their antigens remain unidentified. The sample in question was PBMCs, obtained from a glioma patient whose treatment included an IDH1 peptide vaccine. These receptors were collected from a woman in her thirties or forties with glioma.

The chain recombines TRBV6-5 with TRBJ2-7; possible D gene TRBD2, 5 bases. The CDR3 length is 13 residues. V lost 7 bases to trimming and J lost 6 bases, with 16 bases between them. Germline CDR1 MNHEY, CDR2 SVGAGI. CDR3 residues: CASNNPGRFEQYF. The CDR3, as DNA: TGTGCCAGCAACAACCCGGGAAGGTTCGAGCAGTACTTC.

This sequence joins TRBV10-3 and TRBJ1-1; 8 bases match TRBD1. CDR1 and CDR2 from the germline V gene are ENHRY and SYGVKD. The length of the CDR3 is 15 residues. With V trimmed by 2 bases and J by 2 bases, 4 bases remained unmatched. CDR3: CAISEPGQGNTEAFF. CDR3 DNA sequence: TGTGCCATCAGTGAGCCAGGACAGGGCAACACTGAAGCTTTCTTT.

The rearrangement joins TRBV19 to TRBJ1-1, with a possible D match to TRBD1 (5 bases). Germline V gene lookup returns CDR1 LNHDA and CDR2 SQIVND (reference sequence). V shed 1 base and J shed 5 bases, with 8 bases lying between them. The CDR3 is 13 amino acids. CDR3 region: CASSIGQRTEAFF. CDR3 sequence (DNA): TGTGCCAGTAGTATAGGACAGCGAACTGAAGCTTTCTTT. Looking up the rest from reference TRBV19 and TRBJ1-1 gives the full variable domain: DGGITQSPKYLFRKEGQNVTLSCEQNLNHDAMYWYRQDPGQGLRLIYYSQIVNDFQKGDIAEGYSVSREKKESFPLTVTSAQKNPTAFYLCASSIGQRTEAFFGQGTRLTVV.

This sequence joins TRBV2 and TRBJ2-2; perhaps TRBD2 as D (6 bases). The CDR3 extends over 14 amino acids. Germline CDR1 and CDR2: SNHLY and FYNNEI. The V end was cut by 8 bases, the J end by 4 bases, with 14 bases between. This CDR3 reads CASGHGSGTGELFF. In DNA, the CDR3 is TGTGCCAGCGGCCACGGTAGCGGCACCGGGGAGCTGTTTTTT.

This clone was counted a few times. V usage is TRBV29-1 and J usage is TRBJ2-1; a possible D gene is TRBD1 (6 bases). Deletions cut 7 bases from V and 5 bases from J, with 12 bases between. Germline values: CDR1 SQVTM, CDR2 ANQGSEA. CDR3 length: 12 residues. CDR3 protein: CSATRGNNEQFF. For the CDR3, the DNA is TGCAGCGCCACGAGGGGGAACAATGAGCAGTTCTTC.